This T cell receptor (beta chain) was captured by sequencing in a study of blood T cell repertoires in COVID-19 (dated by TCRdb to the early 2020s). Context from the whole study: Samples covering the acute and convalescent phases of COVID-19 were provided by collaborators in the United States, Italy and Spain. Nearly every sample came with metadata listing a de-identified subject ID, COVID-19 status, age in years and sex. The material from the prospective study consisted of cDNA or gDNA derived from T cells, B-cell-depleted T cells, or PBMCs. Deeply sampled blood TCRbeta repertoires from subjects exposed to, actively infected with, or recovered from COVID-19 were included in the dataset. Samples came from the ongoing ImmuneRACE study (first 160 participants) plus 1,254 subjects from 6 global collaborators. Where available, HLA class I and class II types were taken from metadata supplied by the sample provider and were not determined by assay-based typing. The repertoires were released in a freely available public database intended as a resource for research on the immune response to SARS-CoV-2.

The immunoSEQ Assay, a bias-controlled multiplex PCR, was used to amplify TCRbeta CDR3 regions from genomic DNA. On the study's bioinformatics: Within the assay, amplification of reference gene primers was used to estimate how many nucleated cells each sample contained. To quantify the absolute abundance of each unique TCRbeta CDR3 rearrangement, sequence reads were collapsed and filtered. For each sample, productive Simpson clonality was calculated by taking the square root of Simpson's diversity index across productive rearrangements. The table comes from immuneACCESS by way of TCRdb, which keeps in-frame sequences with V and J called. Part of the clones is missing from these tables; in studies checked, under half for an unresolved V gene and the rest for unknown reasons. The DNA gave D and trimming, while V, J and clone size come from that table. In all, the sample holds fewer than 140,000 clones, and over 65% of those were seen once. Clones ranked in the top ten supply 6% to 6.5% of the sample.

This clone was observed a few times. What antigen it recognizes has not been identified. No per-base quality is available; no much larger clone lies one base away. Spanning cysteine to phenylalanine, the CDR3 consists of 16 amino acids. Only CDR3 DNA remains: 48 bases, in frame from the first base. Trimming takes 0 bases from V and 1 base from J, and the germline ends sit 13 bases apart. Via the germline V gene, CDR1 is SGHRS and CDR2 YFSETQ. At one collaborating source in Seattle, patients were enrolled during active infection and were followed longitudinally through the course of disease. Collaborating institutions collected whole blood in K2EDTA tubes following their own protocols. For TCRbeta analysis, collaborators shipped samples as frozen whole blood, isolated PBMCs, or DNA extracted from either of those sample types. General study outcomes and caveats: How much clinical and demographic metadata was included differed by source and by participant, and the metadata was provided uncurated.

Rearrangement joined TRBV5-1 to TRBJ1-1; tentative D gene TRBD1, with 5 bases matching. The clonotype originates from a man at least 80 years old with COVID-19, enrolled during active disease. Sequencing was done on a sample of peripheral blood. This receptor has the CDR3 CASSLAASGGNTEAFF. The DNA is as follows: TGCGCCAGCAGCTTGGCCGCGAGCGGGGGGAACACTGAAGCTTTCTTT.